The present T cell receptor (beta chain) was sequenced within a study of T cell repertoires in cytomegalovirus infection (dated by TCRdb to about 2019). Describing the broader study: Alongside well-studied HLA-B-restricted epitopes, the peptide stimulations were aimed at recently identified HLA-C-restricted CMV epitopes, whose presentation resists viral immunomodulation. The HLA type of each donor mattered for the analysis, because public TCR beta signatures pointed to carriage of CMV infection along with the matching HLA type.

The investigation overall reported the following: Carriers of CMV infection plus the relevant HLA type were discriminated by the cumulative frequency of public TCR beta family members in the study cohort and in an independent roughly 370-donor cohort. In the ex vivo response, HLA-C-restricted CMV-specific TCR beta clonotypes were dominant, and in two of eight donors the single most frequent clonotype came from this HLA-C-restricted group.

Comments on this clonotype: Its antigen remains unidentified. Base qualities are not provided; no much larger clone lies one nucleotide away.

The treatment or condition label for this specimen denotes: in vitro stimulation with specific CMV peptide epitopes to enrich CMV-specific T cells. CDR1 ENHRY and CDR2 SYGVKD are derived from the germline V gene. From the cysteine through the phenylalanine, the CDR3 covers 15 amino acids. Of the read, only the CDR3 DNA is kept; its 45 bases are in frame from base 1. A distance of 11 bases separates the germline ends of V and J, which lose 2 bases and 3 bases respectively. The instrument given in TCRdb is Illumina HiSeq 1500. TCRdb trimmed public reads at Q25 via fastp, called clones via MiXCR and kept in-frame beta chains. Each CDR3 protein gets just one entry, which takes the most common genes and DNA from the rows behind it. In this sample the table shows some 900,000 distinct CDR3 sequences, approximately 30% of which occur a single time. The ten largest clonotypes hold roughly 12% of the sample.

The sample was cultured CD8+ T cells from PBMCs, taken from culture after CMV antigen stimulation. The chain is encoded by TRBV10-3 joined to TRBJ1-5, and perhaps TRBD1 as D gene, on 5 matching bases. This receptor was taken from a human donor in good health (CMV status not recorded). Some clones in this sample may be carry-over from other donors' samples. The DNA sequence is TGTGCCATCAGTGAGGGGGGGGACTCCAATCAGCCCCAGCATTTT. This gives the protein CAISEGGDSNQPQHF.